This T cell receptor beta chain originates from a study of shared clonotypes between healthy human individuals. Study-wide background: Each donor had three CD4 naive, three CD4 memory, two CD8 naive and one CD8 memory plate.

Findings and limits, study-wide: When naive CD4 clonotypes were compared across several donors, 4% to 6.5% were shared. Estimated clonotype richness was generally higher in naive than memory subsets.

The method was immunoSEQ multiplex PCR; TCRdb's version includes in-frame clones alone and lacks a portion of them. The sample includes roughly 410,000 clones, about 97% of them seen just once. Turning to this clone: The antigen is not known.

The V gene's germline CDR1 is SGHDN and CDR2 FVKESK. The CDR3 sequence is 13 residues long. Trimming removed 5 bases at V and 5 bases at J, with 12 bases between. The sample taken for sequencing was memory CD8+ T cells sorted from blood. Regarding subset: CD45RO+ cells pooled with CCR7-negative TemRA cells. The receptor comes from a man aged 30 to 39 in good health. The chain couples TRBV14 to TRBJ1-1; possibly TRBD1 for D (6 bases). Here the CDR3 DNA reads TGTGCCAGCAGCTCACACAGGGAGACTGAAGCTTTCTTT. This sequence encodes CASSSHRETEAFF.